This paragraph covers one TCR beta chain sequence. Its cognate antigen is unknown. This sample is part of a study of cytomegalovirus exposure and HLA in healthy donors. Study findings and constraints: When analyzed later, the rates of TCR association showed variation by HLA locus, with DRB1 the most and HLA-C the fewest. Among the sequence variants, a highly shared cluster was likely an artifact of sequencing. About 87% or about 30% of the time was how often most TCR beta V segments were productive, according to an earlier analysis.

13 Jbeta primers and 60 Vbeta primers were used for the PCR. The table came from immunoSEQ multiplex PCR; TCRdb's copy has only in-frame clones and leaves some out. Of 130,000 to 150,000 clones in the sample, roughly 82% were seen once. Germline assignment: CDR1 SGDLS and CDR2 YYNGEE. Unmatched junction bases numbered 2, after V lost 3 bases and J lost 0 bases. The CDR3 sequence is 15 residues long. Sequencing was carried out using PBMCs. The rearrangement uses TRBV9 and TRBJ1-1; 10 nucleotides match TRBD1. The receptor's source is a man aged 30 to 39 in good health and CMV-seropositive. This CDR3 is CASSGGQGLNTEAFF. The CDR3 coding sequence is TGTGCCAGCAGCGGGGGACAGGGGCTGAACACTGAAGCTTTCTTT. The entire variable domain, with the rest obtained from reference TRBV9 and TRBJ1-1, is as follows: DSGVTQTPKHLITATGQRVTLRCSPRSGDLSVYWYQQSLDQGLQFLIQYYNGEERAKGNILERFSAQQFPDLHSELNLSSLELGDSALYFCASSGGQGLNTEAFFGQGTRLTVV.